The next 29 T cell receptor beta chains were all read from a single sample in a study of blood T cells in healthy people across ages. A second PCR, run for 7 to 11 cycles, used a sample-barcoded 5' primer plus a J-beta primer mix. MiXCR was run by TCRdb on the 5' RACE reads, yielding one entry per CDR3 protein. The sample comprises about a million distinct CDR3 sequences, less than 45% of which are singletons, and around 12% rests with the top ten. Material for sequencing was blood. The receptor source for this set is a man aged 18 to 30 in good health.

Concerning this clonotype: One end of the junction varies from germline; a read error may be responsible. The chain has TRBV6-6 and TRBJ1-4; no firm D call. The germline V gene encodes CDR1 MNHNY and CDR2 SVGAGI (reference sequence). The CDR3 runs 13 residues. CDR3 protein: CASSDSTLEKLFF. The DNA of the CDR3 is TGTGCCAGCAGTGACTCGACCTTGGAAAAACTGTTTTTT.

This chain connects TRBV9 to TRBJ2-2; TRBD1 agrees at 7 bases. This CDR3 has 16 residues. Germline CDR1 and CDR2: SGDLS and YYNGEE. Trimming cost V 0 bases and J 4 bases; bases outside gene matches: 6. The CDR3 bases are TGTGCCAGCAGCGTAGAAGGTACAGGGGCCACCGGGGAGCTGTTTTTT. Residues: CASSVEGTGATGELFF.

This chain links TRBV7-2 with TRBJ1-2; the D is unclear. Germline CDR1 and CDR2: SGHTA and FQGNSA. This CDR3 is built from 15 residues. V was shortened by 1 base and J by 2 bases, with 11 bases between the two germline ends. As DNA, the CDR3 is TGTGCCAGCAGCTTAGGAGGACGCCTCAACTATGGCTACACCTTC. Translating gives CASSLGGRLNYGYTF.

This chain's CDR3 is CASRKGTTGPFEQYF. Here the CDR3 DNA reads TGCGCCAGCAGAAAAGGGACAACGGGACCTTTTGAGCAGTACTTC. The chain carries TRBV5-1 and TRBJ2-7; D perhaps matches TRBD1 (6 bases). The CDR3 totals 15 residues. V was pared by 5 bases and J by 7 bases, with 22 bases between. Germline CDR1 reads SGHRS; CDR2 reads YFSETQ.

The genes are TRBV10-3 and TRBJ1-5, with D perhaps matching TRBD1 (6 bases). The CDR3 runs to 15 residues. Germline V gene data show CDR1 as ENHRY and CDR2 as SYGVKD. The V end lost 0 bases, the J end lost 4 bases, and 10 bases lay between the germline ends. The CDR3: CAISESLRGNQPQHF. The CDR3 DNA reads as TGTGCCATCAGTGAGTCCCTCAGGGGAAATCAGCCCCAGCATTTT.

This clonotype has a handful of counts. J is TRBJ1-1 and V is TRBV16; 8 nucleotides agree with TRBD1. Germline loops: CDR1 KGHSY, CDR2 FQNENV. This CDR3 contains 18 residues. V lost 0 bases, J lost 5 bases, and 14 bases stayed unmatched. The CDR3 loop is CASSQSIRQGAAETEAFF. The CDR3 DNA sequence: TGTGCCAGCAGCCAATCGATACGGCAGGGGGCGGCGGAAACTGAAGCTTTCTTT. Together with reference TRBV16 and TRBJ1-1, the CDR3 gives the full variable domain: GEEVAQTPKHLVRGEGQKAKLYCAPIKGHSYVFWYQQVLKNEFKFLISFQNENVFDETGMPKERFSAKCLPNSPCSLEIQATKLEDSAVYFCASSQSIRQGAAETEAFFGQGTRLTVV.

In its sample, this clonotype was seen a few times. This chain uses TRBV9 with TRBJ2-3; D unclear. Germline-derived CDR1 and CDR2 are SGDLS and YYNGEE. The CDR3 spans 13 residues. Trimming took off 0 bases at V and 4 bases at J, with 6 bases between the two ends. In nucleotides, the CDR3 is TGTGCCAGCAGCGTAGATCTTGCAGATACGCAGTATTTT. Protein sequence: CASSVDLADTQYF.

This clonotype was seen a few times. CDR3 protein: CSANRDSSLTYGYTF. CDR3 in DNA: TGCAGTGCTAACCGGGACAGCAGCCTTACCTATGGCTACACCTTC. This rearrangement joins TRBV20-1 to TRBJ1-2; 7 bases map to TRBD1. CDR3 size: 15 residues. Per germline, CDR1 DFQATT and CDR2 SNEGSKA (reference sequence). The V segment lost 4 bases and the J segment 4 bases; nucleotides outside the gene matches: 12.

The chain couples TRBV2 to TRBJ1-2; no reliable D call. Trimming removed 8 bases at V and 3 bases at J, with 13 bases between. Germline CDR1 and CDR2: SNHLY and FYNNEI. This CDR3 is built from 13 residues. DNA for the CDR3: TGTGCCAGCTTTGGGCTTCGGGACTATGGCTACACCTTC. Its translation: CASFGLRDYGYTF.

The sample holds a few counts of this clonotype. J is TRBJ1-2 and V is TRBV28, with unresolved D. CDR3 length: 12 amino acids. Trimming pared 3 bases from V and 8 bases from J, leaving 10 bases between. Germline V gene data show CDR1 as MDHEN and CDR2 as SYDVKM. The DNA for the CDR3 is TGTGCCAGCAGTTTGTCTCGCTACGGCTACACCTTC. This translates into CASSLSRYGYTF.

This chain's CDR3 is CSASSEAKNIQYF. DNA of the CDR3: TGCAGTGCTAGCTCCGAAGCCAAAAACATTCAGTACTTC. The gene calls are TRBV20-1 and TRBJ2-4, with D unresolved. V was shortened by 3 bases and J by 0 bases, with 6 bases between the two germline ends. The CDR3 is 13 residues long. Per germline, CDR1 DFQATT and CDR2 SNEGSKA (reference sequence).

A single count supports this clonotype. The rearrangement links TRBV6-5 to TRBJ1-6; D is unclear. The V gene lost 2 bases and the J gene lost 6 bases, with 8 bases spanning the gap. The CDR3 sequence is 14 residues long. Per the germline V gene, CDR1 is MNHEY and CDR2 is SVGAGI. The CDR3 nucleotides read TGTGCCAGCAGTTACCGTAACAGTAATTCACCCCTCCACTTT. Amino acid sequence: CASSYRNSNSPLHF.

The rearrangement joins TRBV12-3 or TRBV12-4 to TRBJ1-1; D is undetermined. CDR3 size: 15 residues. The germline V and J ends were trimmed by 1 base and 3 bases, with 12 bases remaining between them. The CDR3 loop reads CASSLVGLPDTEAFF. CDR3 nucleotides: TGTGCCAGCAGTTTAGTTGGACTCCCGGACACTGAAGCTTTCTTT.

This clonotype has more than one count but fewer than ten. The rearrangement joins TRBV28 to TRBJ1-1, with D tentatively TRBD1 (6 bases). Germline V lookup: CDR1 MDHEN, CDR2 SYDVKM. The CDR3 sequence is 16 residues long. Trimming left V 4 bases short and J 3 bases short, with 18 bases between. The CDR3 coding sequence is TGTGCCAGCAGTTCCCCCGGGACACTTGATTACACTGAAGCTTTCTTT. It is translated as CASSSPGTLDYTEAFF.

The CDR3 DNA is TGTGCCAGCAGTTCGACAGTCAGCACCGGGGAGCTGTTTTTT. It translates to CASSSTVSTGELFF. This chain joins TRBV6-2 or TRBV6-3 and TRBJ2-2; a weak D match, TRBD1 (5 bases). CDR1 and CDR2 (germline): MNHEY, SVGEGT. Trimming shortened V by 4 bases and J by 4 bases, and 10 bases separated the two germline ends. This CDR3 is built from 14 residues.

The J gene is TRBJ2-7, the V gene TRBV7-3; D perhaps matches TRBD1 (5 bases). The germline V gene has CDR1 SGHTA and CDR2 FQGTGA. The CDR3 extends over 13 amino acids. The ends were cut back, 2 bases at V and 5 bases at J, with 10 bases in the middle. The CDR3 sequence: CASSLQGFDEQYF. The CDR3 DNA is TGTGCCAGCAGCTTACAGGGTTTCGACGAGCAGTACTTC.

This chain joins TRBV29-1 and TRBJ2-1; TRBD2 aligns across 13 bases. CDR1 SQVTM and CDR2 ANQGSEA come from the germline V gene. V was clipped by 5 bases and J by 6 bases; unmatched bases: 4. CDR3 length: 14 amino acids. DNA for the CDR3: TGCAGCGTTAGACTAGCGGGGGGCCCCAATGAGCAGTTCTTC. Protein: CSVRLAGGPNEQFF.

This clonotype showed up many times. The CDR3 bases are TGTGCCAGCACCACGCTCGGGAGACAGCAGTTCTTC. Encoded protein: CASTTLGRQQFF. V and J are TRBV7-2 and TRBJ2-1; tentatively, D is TRBD2 (6 bases). Trimming stripped 7 bases from V and 11 bases from J, with 15 bases between. Germline assignment: CDR1 SGHTA and CDR2 FQGNSA. CDR3 length equals 12 residues.

This clonotype appeared a few times. The V and J genes are TRBV25-1 and TRBJ1-1; TRBD1 agrees at 8 bases. Germline loops: CDR1 MGHDK, CDR2 SYGVNS. J lost 3 bases, V lost 4 bases, and 1 base had no gene match. The CDR3 has 13 residues. DNA of the CDR3: TGTGCCAGCAGTGGGACAGGGCACACTGAAGCTTTCTTT. It is translated as CASSGTGHTEAFF. Based on the CDR3 plus reference TRBV25-1 and TRBJ1-1, the full variable domain is EADIYQTPRYLVIGTGKKITLECSQTMGHDKMYWYQQDPGMELHLIHYSYGVNSTEKGDLSSESTVSRIRTEHFPLTLESARPSHTSQYLCASSGTGHTEAFFGQGTRLTVV.

The V call is TRBV7-9, the J call TRBJ1-2; no firm D call. CDR1 is SEHNR and CDR2 is FQNEAQ in the germline V gene (reference sequence). This CDR3 region has 15 residues. Between the trimmed V and J ends, which lost 10 bases and 7 bases, there was a span of 25 bases. CDR3 protein: CAIPGGRQDLGGYTF. The DNA of the CDR3 is TGTGCCATCCCAGGCGGCAGGCAAGACTTGGGTGGCTACACCTTC.

The CDR3 reads CASSEITSGGALTGETQYF. CDR3 sequence (DNA): TGTGCCAGCAGCGAAATAACTAGCGGGGGTGCCCTAACGGGGGAGACCCAGTACTTC. The rearrangement links TRBV4-2 to TRBJ2-5; 11 bases fit TRBD2. This CDR3 is built from 19 residues. Germline loops: CDR1 LGHNA, CDR2 YNFKEQ. V gave up 5 bases and J gave up 5 bases; unmatched junction bases: 19.

This clonotype was picked up a small number of times. The chain employs TRBV27 and TRBJ1-5; D remains unclear. CDR1 MNHEY and CDR2 SMNVEV come from the germline V gene (reference sequence). V shed 3 bases and J shed 0 bases, with 12 bases lying between them. CDR3 length: 16 amino acids. The CDR3 protein is CASSLKGEYSNQPQHF. The CDR3 DNA is TGTGCCAGCAGTTTGAAGGGAGAATATAGCAATCAGCCCCAGCATTTT.

This clonotype was recorded many times. The chain carries TRBV6-6 and TRBJ2-1; D ambiguous. Trimming took 6 bases from V and 8 from J, leaving 14 bases between them. The CDR3 extends over 13 amino acids. Germline lookup yields CDR1 MNHNY and CDR2 SVGAGI (reference sequence). The CDR3 nucleotides are TGTGCCAGCAGCCCCTACAGCGTGGATGAGCAGTTCTTC. Translated, it gives CASSPYSVDEQFF.

The chain has TRBV27 and TRBJ2-1; TRBD1 matches at 11 bases. CDR1 is MNHEY and CDR2 is SMNVEV in the germline V gene (reference sequence). CDR3 length equals 16 residues. The trim removed 3 bases at V and 7 bases at J, leaving 8 bases unmatched. This chain's CDR3 is CASSFHRDRGTNEQFF. The DNA of the CDR3 is TGTGCCAGCAGTTTCCACCGGGACAGGGGGACAAATGAGCAGTTCTTC.

J is TRBJ1-5 and V is TRBV7-2, with 10 bases identical to TRBD1. The junction had 8 bases not matched to a gene; V was cut back by 5 bases and J by 4 bases. Germline V gene sequence: CDR1 SGHTA, CDR2 FQGNSA. This CDR3 comprises 16 residues. CDR3 in amino acids: CASSAPGQGINQPQHF. The CDR3 nucleotides read TGTGCCAGCAGCGCGCCGGGACAGGGGATAAATCAGCCCCAGCATTTT.

The V gene is TRBV6-5, the J gene TRBJ1-1; the match to TRBD1 covers 7 bases. Germline trimming cut 2 bases from V and 3 bases from J; bases unmatched to any gene: 18. Germline CDR1 MNHEY, CDR2 SVGAGI. This CDR3 spans 19 amino acids. The CDR3 DNA follows: TGTGCCAGCAGTTACGGTCCCAGACAGGGAAAGTGGAGATACACTGAAGCTTTCTTT. Amino acids: CASSYGPRQGKWRYTEAFF.

The genes are TRBV2 and TRBJ2-3; weak D call: TRBD2 (6 bases). V lost 8 bases and J lost 4, with 10 bases in between. Germline V gene sequence: CDR1 SNHLY, CDR2 FYNNEI. The CDR3 loop spans 12 amino acids. The CDR3 loop is CASGSSADTQYF. The CDR3 DNA follows: TGTGCCAGCGGCTCTAGCGCAGATACGCAGTATTTT.

This clonotype was observed a few times. The CDR3, as DNA: TGTGCCAGCAGCCCCGGGGCGGGGAGCAATCAGCCCCAGCATTTT. It is translated as CASSPGAGSNQPQHF. This chain connects TRBV25-1 to TRBJ1-5; TRBD1 might be the D (5 bases). The CDR3 spans 15 residues. Trimming removed 6 bases at V and 1 base at J, with 13 bases between. Looked up from germline, CDR1 is MGHDK and CDR2 is SYGVNS.

This clonotype was found many times. This chain joins TRBV27 and TRBJ2-2; D is undetermined. The CDR3 loop spans 13 amino acids. V was pared by 6 bases and J by 1 base, with 6 bases between. CDR1 MNHEY and CDR2 SMNVEV come from the germline V gene (reference sequence). DNA of the CDR3: TGTGCCAGCAGCCTCCTGAACACCGGGGAGCTGTTTTTT. Amino acid sequence: CASSLLNTGELFF.